Described below is a single T cell receptor (beta chain) sequence and its context. Its antigen is currently unknown. The limits of the CDR3 on the DNA are not certain, so only TCRdb's listed CDR3 is given. This entry comes from a study of OX40 agonist ivuxolimab in advanced cancers. Turning to the study itself: Anti-PD-1, anti-PD-L1 or anti-CTLA-4 therapy given earlier was allowed, and roughly 38% had some. Whole-study findings and limits: Clonal expansion was among the lowest in partial responders at 0.1-3.0 mg/kg, especially CD8+. At 0.1 to 3.0 mg/kg and by week 6, CD4+ and CD8+ T cells in the blood had expanded clonally. Researchers did not determine the expanded peripheral T cells' antigen specificity.

The CDR3 has 18 residues if both end residues are counted. Sequenced by immunoSEQ multiplex PCR; TCRdb stores in-frame clones only, minus some. Here the sample spans around 72,000 clones, roughly 88% being singletons. The source material was CD4+ or CD8+ T cells sorted from blood, sampled in a trial of the OX40 agonist ivuxolimab. This chain joins TRBV12-2 and TRBJ2-7; the table calls TRBD2, which could not be checked here. TRBV12-2 is a recognized pseudogene. This clonotype was obtained from an adult with an advanced solid tumor such as melanoma, head and neck, liver or kidney cancer. CDR3 region: CASRFASGTSGISYEQYF.